The entry that follows covers one T cell receptor beta chain sequence. Its antigen is still unknown. At one end the junction does not follow the germline gene, possibly because of a read error. About 90 million PBMCs supplied genomic DNA for unsorted samples. This sample stems from a study of shared clonotypes between healthy human individuals. Study-wide results and limits: Collection of samples was limited to blood; tissue repertoires likely differ.

The CDR3 contains 12 residues. The germline V gene has CDR1 SNHLY and CDR2 FYNNEI. Every subset's genomic DNA went evenly onto several immunoSEQ plates. Bulk PBMC genomic DNA spanned ten immunoSEQ deep plates. Measured with immunoSEQ multiplex PCR; TCRdb has only the in-frame clones, and not every one. The profile shows hundreds of thousands of clones, over 60% of them singletons. The sequence was obtained from a middle-aged woman in good health. Some clones in this sample may be carry-over from other donors' samples. The chain has TRBV2 and TRBJ1-5; 7 nucleotides align to TRBD1. The sample comprised PBMCs. The CDR3: CASSPGLTGEDF. CDR3 nucleotides: TGTGCCAGCAGTCCCGGTCTAACAGGGGAGGATTTT.